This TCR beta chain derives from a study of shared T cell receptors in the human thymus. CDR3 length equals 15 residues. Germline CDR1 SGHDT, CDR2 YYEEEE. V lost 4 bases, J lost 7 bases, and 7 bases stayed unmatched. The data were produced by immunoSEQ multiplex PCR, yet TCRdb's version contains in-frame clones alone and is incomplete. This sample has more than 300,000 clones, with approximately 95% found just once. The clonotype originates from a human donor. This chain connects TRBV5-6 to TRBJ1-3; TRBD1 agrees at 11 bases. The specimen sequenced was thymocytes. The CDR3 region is CASSLVDRGPNTIYF. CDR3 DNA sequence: TGTGCCAGCAGCCTGGTGGACAGGGGGCCCAACACCATATATTTT.